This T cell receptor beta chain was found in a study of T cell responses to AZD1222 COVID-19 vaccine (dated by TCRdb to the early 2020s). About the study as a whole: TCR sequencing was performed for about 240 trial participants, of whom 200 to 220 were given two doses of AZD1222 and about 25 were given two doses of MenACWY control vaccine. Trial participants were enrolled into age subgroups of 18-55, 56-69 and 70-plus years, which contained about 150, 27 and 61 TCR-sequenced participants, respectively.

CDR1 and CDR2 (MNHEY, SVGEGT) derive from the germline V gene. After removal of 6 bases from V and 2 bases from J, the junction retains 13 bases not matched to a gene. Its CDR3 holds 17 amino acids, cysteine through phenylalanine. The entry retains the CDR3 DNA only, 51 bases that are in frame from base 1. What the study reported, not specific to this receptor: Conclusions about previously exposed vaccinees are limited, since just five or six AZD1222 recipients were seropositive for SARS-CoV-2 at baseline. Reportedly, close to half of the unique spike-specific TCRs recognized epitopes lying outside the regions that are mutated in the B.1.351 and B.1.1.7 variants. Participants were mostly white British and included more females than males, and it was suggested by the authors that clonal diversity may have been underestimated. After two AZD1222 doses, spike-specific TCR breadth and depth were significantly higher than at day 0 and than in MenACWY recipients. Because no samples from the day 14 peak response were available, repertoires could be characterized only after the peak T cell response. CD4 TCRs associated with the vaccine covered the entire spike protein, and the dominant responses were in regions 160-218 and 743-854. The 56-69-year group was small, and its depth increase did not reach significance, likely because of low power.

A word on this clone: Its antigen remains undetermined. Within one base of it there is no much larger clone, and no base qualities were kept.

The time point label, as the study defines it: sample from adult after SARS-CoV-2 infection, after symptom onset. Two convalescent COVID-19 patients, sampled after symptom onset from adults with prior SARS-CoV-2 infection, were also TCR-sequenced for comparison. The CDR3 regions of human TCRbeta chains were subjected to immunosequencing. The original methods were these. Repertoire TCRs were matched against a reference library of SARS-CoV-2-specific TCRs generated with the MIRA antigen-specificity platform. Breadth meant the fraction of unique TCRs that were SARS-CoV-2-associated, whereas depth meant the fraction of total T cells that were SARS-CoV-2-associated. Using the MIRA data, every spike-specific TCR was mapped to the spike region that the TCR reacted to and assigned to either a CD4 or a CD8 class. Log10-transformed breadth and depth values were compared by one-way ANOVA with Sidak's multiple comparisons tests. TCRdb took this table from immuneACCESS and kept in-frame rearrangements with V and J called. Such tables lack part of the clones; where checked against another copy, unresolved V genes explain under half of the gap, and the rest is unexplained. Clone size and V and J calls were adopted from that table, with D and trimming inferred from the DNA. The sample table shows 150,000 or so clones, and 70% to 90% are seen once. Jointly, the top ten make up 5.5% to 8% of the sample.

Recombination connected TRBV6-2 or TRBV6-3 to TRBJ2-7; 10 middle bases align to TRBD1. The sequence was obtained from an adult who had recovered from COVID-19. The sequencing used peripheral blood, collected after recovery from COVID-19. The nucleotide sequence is TGTGCCAGCAGCCCCGAAATTACCGGGACAGGGGCCTACGAGCAGTACTTC. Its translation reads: CASSPEITGTGAYEQYF.